This is a list of T cell receptor beta chains from one sample in a study of OX40 agonist ivuxolimab in advanced cancers. Some clones are missing from TCRdb's copy, which holds only in-frame ones; the method was immunoSEQ multiplex PCR. The data show nearly 110,000 clones, 90% seen once. The sequencing used CD4+ or CD8+ T cells sorted from blood, collected in a trial of the OX40 agonist ivuxolimab. Receptors were obtained from an adult with an advanced solid tumor such as melanoma, head and neck, liver or kidney cancer. Both conserved end residues are part of each CDR3. The D gene is left open where the match is weak. Only some rows state a clone size, as once, few, many or a class for expanded clones.

clone_size	v_call	d_call	j_call	cdr3_aa	cdr3_nt
.	TRBV6-5	TRBD1	TRBJ2-7	CASSYLRTGGLYEQYF	TGTGCCAGCAGTTACCTGCGGACAGGGGGCCTCTACGAGCAGTACTTC
.	TRBV7-9	.	TRBJ1-1	CASSPRGNTEAFF	TGTGCCAGCAGCCCCAGGGGAAACACTGAAGCTTTCTTT
once	TRBV9	TRBD1	TRBJ1-2	CASNRGQGHYGYTF	TGTGCCAGCAATCGGGGACAGGGGCACTATGGCTACACCTTC
.	TRBV18	TRBD1	TRBJ2-2	CASSPLKRQGSGELFF	TGTGCCAGCTCACCTTTAAAGAGACAGGGCAGCGGGGAGCTGTTTTTT
.	TRBV27	.	TRBJ1-5	CAPSPQHF	TGTGCCCCCTCCCCCCAGCATTTT
once	TRBV5-8	.	TRBJ2-1	CASSFHNEQFF	TGTGCCAGCAGCTTCCACAATGAGCAGTTCTTC
once	TRBV5-1	.	TRBJ2-5	CASSTGTASSGETQYF	TGCGCCAGCAGCACGGGGACGGCCTCGTCGGGTGAGACCCAGTACTTC
.	TRBV18	.	TRBJ1-2	CASSLDLYGYTF	TGTGCCAGCTCGCTTGACCTCTATGGCTACACCTTC
.	TRBV5-1	.	TRBJ2-3	CVSSLGDQSTDTQYF	TGCGTCAGCAGCTTGGGGGATCAAAGCACAGATACGCAGTATTTT
.	TRBV30	.	TRBJ1-6	CAWSVRSGAYYNSPLHF	TGTGCCTGGAGTGTACGTTCAGGGGCTTACTATAATTCACCCCTCCACTTT
.	TRBV18	.	TRBJ1-2	CASSHTANYGYTF	TGTGCCAGCTCACACACAGCTAACTATGGCTACACCTTC
.	TRBV11-2	.	TRBJ1-1	CASSLSRGNTEAFF	TGTGCCAGCAGCTTGTCCAGGGGTAACACTGAAGCTTTCTTT
.	TRBV14	.	TRBJ2-2	CASSQVRGTGELFF	TGTGCCAGCAGCCAAGTCCGGGGCACCGGGGAGCTGTTTTTT
.	TRBV5-1	TRBD2	TRBJ2-7	CASSSTGTSGGAEQYF	TGCGCCAGCAGCTCGACCGGGACTAGCGGGGGGGCCGAGCAGTACTTC
.	TRBV10-3	TRBD1	TRBJ1-5	CAISEYLRQGSGQPQHF	TGTGCCATCAGTGAGTATCTAAGACAGGGTTCGGGGCAGCCCCAGCATTTT
.	TRBV4-3	.	TRBJ1-4	CASSRSKTSTNEKLFF	TGCGCCAGCAGCCGAAGCAAGACTTCAACTAATGAAAAACTGTTTTTT
.	TRBV19	.	TRBJ1-4	CASSRTGNEKLFF	TGTGCCAGTAGCCGGACCGGTAATGAAAAACTGTTTTTT
.	TRBV15	.	TRBJ2-5	CATSRVTGLVETQYF	TGTGCCACCAGCAGAGTGACCGGGCTTGTAGAGACCCAGTACTTC
.	TRBV28	TRBD2	TRBJ2-2	CASSLAGSSAGELFF	TGTGCCAGCAGTCTAGCGGGGAGCTCCGCCGGGGAGCTGTTTTTT
.	TRBV4-3	TRBD1	TRBJ2-3	CASSQRDRGVGGDTQYF	TGCGCCAGCAGCCAGAGGGACAGGGGGGTGGGGGGAGATACGCAGTATTTT
.	TRBV30	TRBD1	TRBJ1-5	CAWSPNRDRGNQPQHF	TGTGCCTGGAGTCCAAACCGGGACAGAGGCAATCAGCCCCAGCATTTT
.	TRBV18	TRBD1	TRBJ2-7	CASSGWDRDEQYF	TGTGCCAGCTCAGGCTGGGACAGGGACGAGCAGTACTTC
.	TRBV6-6	.	TRBJ2-7	CASSLASTGYEQYF	TGTGCCAGCAGCTTAGCGAGCACAGGCTACGAGCAGTACTTC
.	TRBV29-1	.	TRBJ2-2	CSVSKFVGQRLNTGELFF	TGCAGCGTGTCGAAGTTCGTGGGACAACGATTGAACACCGGGGAGCTGTTTTTT
.	TRBV9	.	TRBJ2-3	CASSGQTDTQYF	TGTGCCAGCAGCGGCCAAACGGATACGCAGTATTTT
.	TRBV19	TRBD1	TRBJ2-7	CASSTGTVAYEQYF	TGTGCCAGTAGTACCGGGACAGTGGCCTACGAGCAGTACTTC
.	TRBV9	TRBD1	TRBJ1-6	CASSAAGQGYNSPLHF	TGTGCCAGCAGCGCAGCCGGACAGGGCTATAATTCACCCCTCCACTTT
once	TRBV29-1	.	TRBJ1-2	CSGGGGDIYGYTF	TGCAGCGGCGGAGGGGGGGACATCTATGGCTACACCTTC
.	TRBV15	.	TRBJ1-2	CATSRGGSNYGYTF	TGTGCCACCAGCAGAGGTGGTAGTAACTATGGCTACACCTTC
.	TRBV7-9	TRBD1	TRBJ2-5	CASSPNEGRDRGRETQYF	TGTGCCAGCAGCCCGAACGAGGGCCGGGACAGGGGGCGAGAGACCCAGTACTTC
.	TRBV2	TRBD2	TRBJ2-3	CASTLGISGGRKGHTQYF	TGTGCCAGCACCCTCGGTATTAGCGGGGGTCGGAAAGGACATACGCAGTATTTT
once	TRBV18	.	TRBJ1-1	CASSRGEDTEAFF	TGTGCCAGCTCGCGGGGTGAAGACACTGAAGCTTTCTTT
.	TRBV28	TRBD2	TRBJ2-7	CASSTSSGGADEQYF	TGTGCCAGCAGTACCTCTAGCGGGGGGGCCGACGAGCAGTACTTC
.	TRBV4-3	TRBD1	TRBJ1-1	CASRYDRGGTEAFF	TGCGCCAGCAGGTACGACAGGGGAGGCACTGAAGCTTTCTTT
few	TRBV20-1	TRBD1	TRBJ2-1	CSVGRGYEQFF	TGCAGTGTCGGCAGGGGGTATGAGCAGTTCTTC
.	TRBV9	.	TRBJ2-5	CASSADSTVQETQYF	TGTGCCAGCAGCGCGGATTCGACAGTTCAAGAGACCCAGTACTTC
.	TRBV19	.	TRBJ1-1	CASKPGHANTEAFF	TGTGCCAGTAAACCGGGACACGCGAACACTGAAGCTTTCTTT
.	TRBV5-6	TRBD1	TRBJ2-1	CASSLQGRRHNEQFF	TGTGCCAGCAGCTTACAGGGGCGAAGGCACAATGAGCAGTTCTTC
.	TRBV6-5	TRBD1	TRBJ1-6	CASSYRDSRSPLHF	TGTGCCAGCAGTTACCGGGACAGTCGCTCACCCCTCCACTTT
.	TRBV4-3	.	TRBJ2-2	CASSQSGTENTGELFF	TGCGCCAGCAGCCAGTCCGGGACGGAGAACACCGGGGAGCTGTTTTTT
.	TRBV6-6	TRBD1	TRBJ1-1	CASSYAGQGGDTEAFF	TGTGCCAGCAGTTACGCTGGACAGGGAGGGGACACTGAAGCTTTCTTT
few	TRBV6-5	.	TRBJ1-1	CASSVTGFGAFF	TGTGCCAGCAGCGTCACAGGGTTCGGCGCTTTCTTT
.	TRBV9	.	TRBJ1-1	CASSVGLGFEAFF	TGTGCCAGCAGCGTAGGACTGGGGTTCGAAGCTTTCTTT
.	TRBV30	.	TRBJ1-2	CAWSRGAHGYTF	TGTGCCTGGAGTCGGGGGGCCCACGGCTACACCTTC
.	TRBV7-9	TRBD1	TRBJ2-2	CASRTGTGLTGELFF	TGTGCCAGCAGGACCGGGACAGGGTTGACCGGGGAGCTGTTTTTT
.	TRBV11-2	TRBD1	TRBJ1-2	CASSRDRGAYGYTF	TGTGCCAGCAGCCGGGACAGGGGTGCCTATGGCTACACCTTC
.	TRBV2	.	TRBJ1-4	CASSPGQREKLFF	TGTGCCAGCAGCCCCGGACAGAGGGAAAAACTGTTTTTT
.	TRBV19	.	TRBJ1-2	CASSIDTLRGYTF	TGTGCCAGTAGTATTGACACACTCAGGGGCTACACCTTC
.	TRBV7-2	TRBD1	TRBJ2-1	CASSRTAGTGNNEQFF	TGTGCCAGCAGCCGAACAGCTGGGACAGGGAATAATGAGCAGTTCTTC
.	TRBV27	.	TRBJ2-1	CASSPQTANEQFF	TGTGCCAGCAGTCCCCAGACAGCGAATGAGCAGTTCTTC
.	TRBV6-5	.	TRBJ1-2	CASSYSFRSGNYGYTF	TGTGCCAGCAGTTACTCCTTTCGGTCAGGAAACTATGGCTACACCTTC